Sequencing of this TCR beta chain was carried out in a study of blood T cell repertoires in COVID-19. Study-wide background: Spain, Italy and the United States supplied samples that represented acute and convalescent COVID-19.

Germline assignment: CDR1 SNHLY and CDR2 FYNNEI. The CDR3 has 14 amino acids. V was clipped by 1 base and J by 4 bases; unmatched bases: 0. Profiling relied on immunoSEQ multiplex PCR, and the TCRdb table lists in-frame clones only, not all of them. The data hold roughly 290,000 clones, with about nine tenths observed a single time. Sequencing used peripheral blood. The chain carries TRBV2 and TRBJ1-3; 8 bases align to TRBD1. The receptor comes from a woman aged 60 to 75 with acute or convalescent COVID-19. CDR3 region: CASSEGQGGNTIYF. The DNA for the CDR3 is TGTGCCAGCAGTGAAGGACAGGGGGGAAACACCATATATTTT.